This is a list of T cell receptor beta chains from one sample in a study of cytomegalovirus exposure and HLA in healthy donors. Sequenced by immunoSEQ multiplex PCR; TCRdb stores in-frame clones only, minus some. The sample lists around 200,000 clones; over 80% were seen once. Material: PBMCs. The receptors stem from a woman aged 50 to 65 in good health and CMV-seropositive. CDR3s include the opening cysteine and the closing phenylalanine or tryptophan. D genes are given only for firm matches. Clone size is shown for a subset of rows, as once, few, many or a class of expanded clone.

.,few,16,TRBV4-3,TRBJ2-3,TGCGCCAGCAGCCACCTTAGCACCGCTAGCACAGATACGCAGTATTTT,CASSHLSTASTDTQYF
TRBD1,.,14,TRBV9,TRBJ2-5,TGTGCCAGCAGCAAAGGGACAGTCCAAGAGACCCAGTACTTC,CASSKGTVQETQYF
.,.,13,TRBV7-8,TRBJ1-1,TGTGCCAGCAGCCCTCAGGGGCGCACTGAAGCTTTCTTT,CASSPQGRTEAFF
.,.,15,TRBV25-1,TRBJ1-2,TGTGCCAGCAGTGAATTATCGGGCAGGGGATATGGCTACACCTTC,CASSELSGRGYGYTF
.,.,14,TRBV2,TRBJ1-2,TGTGCCAGCAAGGGAACAGCCGAATCGGGGGGCTACACCTTC,CASKGTAESGGYTF
TRBD2,.,17,TRBV9,TRBJ2-3,TGTGCCAGCAGCTTAGGGGTAACGGGGGGGATCCGGGATACGCAGTATTTT,CASSLGVTGGIRDTQYF
TRBD1,few,16,TRBV12-5,TRBJ2-1,TGTGCTAGTGGTTTGGTAACAGGGGTAAGATACAATGAGCAGTTCTTC,CASGLVTGVRYNEQFF
TRBD1,.,12,TRBV6-5,TRBJ2-7,TGTGCCAGCAGGGGACAGATCTACGAGCAGTACTTC,CASRGQIYEQYF
.,.,17,TRBV6-1,TRBJ2-6,TGTGCCAGCAGTGAAAGGTCAGGGGTCGCTGGGGCCAACGTCCTGACTTTC,CASSERSGVAGANVLTF
TRBD1,.,14,TRBV28,TRBJ2-7,TGTGCCAGCAGCCGGGACAGGGAGATCCACGAGCAGTACTTC,CASSRDREIHEQYF
TRBD2,.,17,TRBV5-4,TRBJ2-2,TGTGCCAGCAGTCCGGGACTAGCGGCGACGCGCACCGGGGAGCTGTTTTTT,CASSPGLAATRTGELFF
.,.,15,TRBV28,TRBJ2-2,TGTGCCAGCAGTCGTCCAGGGTCGGTCACCGGGGAGCTGTTTTTT,CASSRPGSVTGELFF
.,few,11,TRBV4-2,TRBJ1-5,TGTGCCAGCGAGATGCGTAGTCCCCAGCATTTT,CASEMRSPQHF
TRBD2,.,15,TRBV6-5,TRBJ2-7,TGTGCCAGCAGTGTGGCTAGCGGGGGCCAATACGAGCAGTACTTC,CASSVASGGQYEQYF
.,.,15,TRBV5-1,TRBJ1-1,TGCGCCAGCAGCTTGGCCGTGGGGGCGAACACTGAAGCTTTCTTT,CASSLAVGANTEAFF
.,.,15,TRBV9,TRBJ1-6,TGTGCCAGCAGCGCGGTGGGGGACATATTTTCACCCCTCCACTTT,CASSAVGDIFSPLHF
TRBD1,few,14,TRBV5-6,TRBJ2-7,TGTGCCAGCAGCAGAGACAGGGGGGCCTACGAGCAGTACTTC,CASSRDRGAYEQYF
.,.,14,TRBV29-1,TRBJ2-1,TGCAGCGTGCGGGGTCTAGTCCCCTTCGATGAGCAGTTCTTC,CSVRGLVPFDEQFF
TRBD1,.,14,TRBV10-3,TRBJ1-5,TGTGCCATCAGCAGACAGGGGGGAGATCAGCCCCAGCATTTT,CAISRQGGDQPQHF
TRBD1,.,12,TRBV15,TRBJ2-1,TGTGCCACCAGTCATAGACAGGGGGAGCAGTTCTTC,CATSHRQGEQFF
.,.,14,TRBV6-5,TRBJ1-1,TGTGCCAGCAGTCTCAGGGGACCCAACACTGAAGCTTTCTTT,CASSLRGPNTEAFF
.,.,14,TRBV6-5,TRBJ1-6,TGTGCCAGCAGGCCGGAGGGGTGGGTTTCACCCCTCCACTTT,CASRPEGWVSPLHF
.,.,14,TRBV7-3,TRBJ2-5,TGTGCCAGCAGCTCCACAGGGTTCGGGGAGACCCAGTACTTC,CASSSTGFGETQYF
.,.,17,TRBV15,TRBJ1-2,TGTGCCACCACCGAAGACTACAGACAACCTCTCATGTATGGCTACACCTTC,CATTEDYRQPLMYGYTF
TRBD1,.,15,TRBV5-1,TRBJ1-6,TGCGCCAGCAGGACAGGGGGCGGGAGAAATTCACCCCTCCACTTT,CASRTGGGRNSPLHF
.,.,12,TRBV9,TRBJ2-1,TGTGCCAGCAGCGTAGCTCCCAATGAGCAGTTCTTC,CASSVAPNEQFF
TRBD1,.,13,TRBV29-1,TRBJ1-2,TGCAGCGTTGGACAGGGGGGCCTCTATGGCTACACCTTC,CSVGQGGLYGYTF
.,.,13,TRBV11-2,TRBJ2-5,TGTGCCAGCAGCTTCCGGGAACAAGAGACCCAGTACTTC,CASSFREQETQYF
.,few,13,TRBV30,TRBJ1-5,TGTGCCTGGAGTGTACGGTCGGGTCAGCCCCAGCATTTT,CAWSVRSGQPQHF
.,.,14,TRBV7-9,TRBJ2-3,TGTGCCAGCAGCCAAGGACTCACCACAGATACGCAGTATTTT,CASSQGLTTDTQYF
TRBD1,.,17,TRBV27,TRBJ1-1,TGTGCCAGCAGTTACCTTCCCCCGGGACAGGGGAACACTGAAGCTTTCTTT,CASSYLPPGQGNTEAFF
TRBD1,.,15,TRBV2,TRBJ2-1,TGTGCCAGCAGCCGGGACAGGGGTCCCTACAATGAGCAGTTCTTC,CASSRDRGPYNEQFF
TRBD1,few,15,TRBV6-5,TRBJ1-5,TGTGCCAGCAGCCCTCAGGGGGCCAGCAATCAGCCCCAGCATTTT,CASSPQGASNQPQHF
TRBD1,.,16,TRBV5-6,TRBJ1-6,TGTGCCAGCAGCAGGGGGGACAGCAACTATAATTCACCCCTCCACTTT,CASSRGDSNYNSPLHF
TRBD2,.,15,TRBV5-1,TRBJ2-1,TGCGCCAGCAGCTTCGCGGGGGGACCTTACAATGAGCAGTTCTTC,CASSFAGGPYNEQFF
TRBD1,few,12,TRBV7-9,TRBJ1-2,TGTGCCAGCGGGACAGTGTCTCACGGCTACACCTTC,CASGTVSHGYTF
.,.,15,TRBV18,TRBJ2-7,TGTGCCAGCTCACCACTAAGGACGGGAACCTACGAGCAGTACTTC,CASSPLRTGTYEQYF
TRBD2,.,16,TRBV7-2,TRBJ2-3,TGTGCCAGCACCCTAGGGGCGGGGGGCGCCACAGATACGCAGTATTTT,CASTLGAGGATDTQYF
TRBD1,.,16,TRBV7-9,TRBJ1-2,TGTGCCAGCAGCAAGGGAGACAGGGGGGATGACTATGGCTACACCTTC,CASSKGDRGDDYGYTF
TRBD1,.,15,TRBV7-8,TRBJ1-2,TGTGCCAGCAGCCCCGGACAGGGGGCAGGCGATGGCTACACCTTC,CASSPGQGAGDGYTF
TRBD1,.,14,TRBV15,TRBJ2-1,TGTGCCCCGGGGCGGCAGGGGGCGGGAAATGAGCAGTTCTTC,CAPGRQGAGNEQFF
.,.,13,TRBV19,TRBJ1-5,TGTGCCAGTAACTCAAGAAGCAATCAGCCCCAGCATTTT,CASNSRSNQPQHF
.,.,13,TRBV6-5,TRBJ2-2,TGTGCCAGCAGTCGGGGGTTGAGCGGGGAGCTGTTTTTT,CASSRGLSGELFF